This T cell receptor beta chain originates from a study of blood T cell repertoires in COVID-19. Study summary: Both acute and convalescent COVID-19 samples were obtained from the United States, Italy and Spain. Sources were T cells, B-cell-depleted T cells, or PBMCs; the material itself was cDNA or gDNA.

This clone was found once. Participants spanned ages about 18 to 95 years and resided in some 22 US areas. Using immunoSEQ multiplex PCR, the repertoire was profiled, and TCRdb retains in-frame clones only, with some absent. The table lists 380,000 or so clones, 88% of them singletons. The V and J ends lost 10 bases and 4 bases, in that order; junction bases with no gene match: 22. Germline CDR1 reads LNHDA; CDR2 reads SQIVND (reference sequence). The CDR3 extends over 18 amino acids. Source material: PBMCs or T cells enriched from blood (not recorded which). The sequence was collected from a woman in her 30s with acute COVID-19. The chain uses TRBV19 and TRBJ1-5; 7 positions match TRBD1. Written as DNA, the CDR3 is TGTGCCACCTCGACCCCCACAGGGGCGGACACTGATAATCAGCCCCAGCATTTT. Its protein is CATSTPTGADTDNQPQHF.